A single sample is the source of the 4 T cell receptor beta chains below, sequenced in a study of cytotoxic CD8 clonotypes in ibrutinib-treated CLL. Only in-frame clones appear in the TCRdb table, and some are missing; sequencing was by immunoSEQ multiplex PCR. Of some 85,000 clones in the sample, 75% to 80% were seen once. This specimen consisted of PBMCs, obtained after 24 months of ibrutinib treatment. The receptors come from a human donor with chronic lymphocytic leukemia.

This clone appeared once. This sequence joins TRBV2 and TRBJ2-3; D is uncertain. V shed 6 bases and J shed 1 base, with 17 bases lying between them. Germline V gene sequence: CDR1 SNHLY, CDR2 FYNNEI. The length of the CDR3 is 16 residues. The CDR3 reads CASRADDGRRTDTQYF. The CDR3 DNA reads as TGTGCCAGCAGGGCCGATGACGGCCGACGCACAGATACGCAGTATTTT. Full variable domain (rest looked up from reference TRBV2 and TRBJ2-3): EPEVTQTPSHQVTQMGQEVILRCVPISNHLYFYWYRQILGQKVEFLVSFYNNEISEKSEIFDDQFSVERPDGSNFTLKIRSTKLEDSAMYFCASRADDGRRTDTQYFGPGTRLTVL.

This chain joins TRBV27 and TRBJ2-7, with TRBD1 as a possible D gene (5 bases). The CDR3 is 14 amino acids. Germline CDR1 MNHEY, CDR2 SMNVEV (reference sequence). The V and J ends lost 4 bases and 2 bases respectively, with 12 bases between them. Here the CDR3 reads CASSSFRDPYEQYF. The CDR3 nucleotides are TGTGCCAGCAGTTCCTTCAGGGATCCCTACGAGCAGTACTTC.

The chain joins TRBV27 to TRBJ1-5; the D gene is possibly TRBD1 (6 bases). Trimming stripped 8 bases from V and 2 bases from J, with 13 bases between. The germline V gene encodes CDR1 MNHEY and CDR2 SMNVEV (reference sequence). This CDR3 has 14 amino acids. The CDR3 DNA reads TGTGCCAGCGGACCATCAGGGGGCAATCAGCCCCAGCATTTT. Translation gives CASGPSGGNQPQHF.

This chain joins TRBV18 and TRBJ2-3; TRBD1 matches at 10 bases. Trimming removed 6 bases from V and 3 bases from J; junction bases left unmatched: 3. This CDR3 is built from 14 residues. Germline-derived CDR1 and CDR2 are KGHSH and LQKENI. The CDR3 DNA follows: TGTGCCAGCTCGTCGGGACAGGGGACAGATACGCAGTATTTT. Protein product: CASSSGQGTDTQYF.